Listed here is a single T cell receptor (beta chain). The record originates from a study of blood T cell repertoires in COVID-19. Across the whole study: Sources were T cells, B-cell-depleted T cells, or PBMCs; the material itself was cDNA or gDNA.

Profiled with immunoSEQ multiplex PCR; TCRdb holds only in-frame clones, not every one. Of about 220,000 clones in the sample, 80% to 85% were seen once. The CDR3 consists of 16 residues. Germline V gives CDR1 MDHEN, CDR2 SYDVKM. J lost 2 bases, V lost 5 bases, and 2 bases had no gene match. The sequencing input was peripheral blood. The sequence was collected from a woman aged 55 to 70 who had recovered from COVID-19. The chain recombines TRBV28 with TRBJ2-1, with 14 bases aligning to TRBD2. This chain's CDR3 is CASSVTSGGAYNEQFF. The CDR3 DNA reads TGTGCCAGCAGTGTGACTAGCGGGGGGGCCTACAATGAGCAGTTCTTC.